This entry lists 7 T cell receptor beta chains sequenced from one sample in a study of breast tumors, draining lymph nodes, adjacent tissues (dated by TCRdb to about 2016). The library was made by multiplex PCR. Instrument used: Illumina HiSeq 2000. TCRdb redid the processing of the public reads, applying fastp at Q25 and MiXCR, and retained in-frame beta chains. Duplicate CDR3 protein sequences are folded into a single record with the most common DNA and genes. In all, the sample holds more than 250,000 distinct CDR3 sequences, and around 30% of those were seen once. 1.1% of the sample rests with the top ten. The axillary draining lymph nodes of breast cancer patients were the source of the lymph node samples. Material for sequencing was axillary lymph node tissue. Receptors were obtained from a female donor with breast cancer. Some clones in this sample may be carry-over from other donors' samples.

This clonotype was picked up many times. The J gene is TRBJ2-1, the V gene TRBV29-1; 7 bases are shared with TRBD2. The CDR3 contains 15 residues. Trimming cost V 6 bases and J 5 bases; bases outside gene matches: 13. Per germline, CDR1 SQVTM and CDR2 ANQGSEA. CDR3 sequence (DNA): TGCAGCGTCGGAGGTGGGCGGGAGATCGACAATGAGCAGTTCTTC. This encodes CSVGGGREIDNEQFF.

This clonotype has a count of ten or more. This chain joins TRBV7-8 and TRBJ2-7, with TRBD1 matching 9 bases. The CDR3 is 18 residues long. The J segment lost 0 bases and the V segment lost 0 bases, leaving 9 bases of the junction unmatched. Germline CDR1 is SGHVS and CDR2 is FQNEAQ. The CDR3 spells CASSLASGGTGSSYEQYF. CDR3 nucleotides: TGTGCCAGCAGCTTAGCGTCAGGCGGGACAGGGAGCTCCTACGAGCAGTACTTC.

This clonotype was detected many times. The chain links TRBV3-1 to TRBJ2-7; possibly TRBD1 for D (9 bases). There are 15 residues in the CDR3. Looked up from germline, CDR1 is LGHDT and CDR2 is YNNKEL (reference sequence). The ends were cut back, 3 bases at V and 6 bases at J, with 18 bases in the middle. The CDR3, as DNA: TGTGCCAGCAGCCATAGCGGGACAGGGATTCTCGAGCAGTACTTC. It encodes CASSHSGTGILEQYF.

In this sample, this clonotype turned up a few times. The chain recombines TRBV6-2 or TRBV6-3 with TRBJ1-2; 9 nucleotides agree with TRBD1. V dropped 1 base and J dropped 7; count of bases not matched to a gene: 7. The CDR3 contains 15 residues. Looked up from germline, CDR1 is MNHEY and CDR2 is SVGEGT. This chain's CDR3 is CASSYWDRVVGGYTF. The DNA for the CDR3 is TGTGCCAGCAGTTACTGGGACAGGGTCGTTGGTGGCTACACCTTC.

A remark on this clonotype: Being one base from a much bigger clone, this may be a read error. The rearrangement joins TRBV5-6 to TRBJ2-3; the D gene is possibly TRBD1 (6 bases). Germline lookup yields CDR1 SGHDT and CDR2 YYEEEE. The CDR3 loop spans 14 amino acids. The V gene lost 6 bases and the J gene lost 6 bases, with 17 bases spanning the gap. CDR3: CASIETGTPDTQYF. CDR3 nucleotide sequence: TGTGCCAGCATCGAGACAGGAACACCGGATACGCAGTATTTT.

The sample holds a few counts of this clonotype. The gene calls are TRBV18 and TRBJ2-3; D remains ambiguous. Looked up from germline, CDR1 is KGHSH and CDR2 is LQKENI. CDR3 size: 14 residues. Trimming pared 5 bases from V and 1 base from J, leaving 10 bases between. CDR3: CASSLGMGTDTQYF. DNA of the CDR3: TGTGCCAGCTCATTGGGGATGGGCACAGATACGCAGTATTTT.

In regard to this clonotype: A junction end diverges from the germline sequence, so it may reflect a read error. V and J are TRBV20-1 and TRBJ1-4, with D unresolved. The germline CDR1 and CDR2 sequences are DFQATT and SNEGSKA (reference sequence). This CDR3 region has 13 residues. CDR3 loop: CSALTNRNETLFF. The CDR3 DNA reads TGCAGTGCCTTAACAAACCGAAATGAAACACTGTTTTTT.